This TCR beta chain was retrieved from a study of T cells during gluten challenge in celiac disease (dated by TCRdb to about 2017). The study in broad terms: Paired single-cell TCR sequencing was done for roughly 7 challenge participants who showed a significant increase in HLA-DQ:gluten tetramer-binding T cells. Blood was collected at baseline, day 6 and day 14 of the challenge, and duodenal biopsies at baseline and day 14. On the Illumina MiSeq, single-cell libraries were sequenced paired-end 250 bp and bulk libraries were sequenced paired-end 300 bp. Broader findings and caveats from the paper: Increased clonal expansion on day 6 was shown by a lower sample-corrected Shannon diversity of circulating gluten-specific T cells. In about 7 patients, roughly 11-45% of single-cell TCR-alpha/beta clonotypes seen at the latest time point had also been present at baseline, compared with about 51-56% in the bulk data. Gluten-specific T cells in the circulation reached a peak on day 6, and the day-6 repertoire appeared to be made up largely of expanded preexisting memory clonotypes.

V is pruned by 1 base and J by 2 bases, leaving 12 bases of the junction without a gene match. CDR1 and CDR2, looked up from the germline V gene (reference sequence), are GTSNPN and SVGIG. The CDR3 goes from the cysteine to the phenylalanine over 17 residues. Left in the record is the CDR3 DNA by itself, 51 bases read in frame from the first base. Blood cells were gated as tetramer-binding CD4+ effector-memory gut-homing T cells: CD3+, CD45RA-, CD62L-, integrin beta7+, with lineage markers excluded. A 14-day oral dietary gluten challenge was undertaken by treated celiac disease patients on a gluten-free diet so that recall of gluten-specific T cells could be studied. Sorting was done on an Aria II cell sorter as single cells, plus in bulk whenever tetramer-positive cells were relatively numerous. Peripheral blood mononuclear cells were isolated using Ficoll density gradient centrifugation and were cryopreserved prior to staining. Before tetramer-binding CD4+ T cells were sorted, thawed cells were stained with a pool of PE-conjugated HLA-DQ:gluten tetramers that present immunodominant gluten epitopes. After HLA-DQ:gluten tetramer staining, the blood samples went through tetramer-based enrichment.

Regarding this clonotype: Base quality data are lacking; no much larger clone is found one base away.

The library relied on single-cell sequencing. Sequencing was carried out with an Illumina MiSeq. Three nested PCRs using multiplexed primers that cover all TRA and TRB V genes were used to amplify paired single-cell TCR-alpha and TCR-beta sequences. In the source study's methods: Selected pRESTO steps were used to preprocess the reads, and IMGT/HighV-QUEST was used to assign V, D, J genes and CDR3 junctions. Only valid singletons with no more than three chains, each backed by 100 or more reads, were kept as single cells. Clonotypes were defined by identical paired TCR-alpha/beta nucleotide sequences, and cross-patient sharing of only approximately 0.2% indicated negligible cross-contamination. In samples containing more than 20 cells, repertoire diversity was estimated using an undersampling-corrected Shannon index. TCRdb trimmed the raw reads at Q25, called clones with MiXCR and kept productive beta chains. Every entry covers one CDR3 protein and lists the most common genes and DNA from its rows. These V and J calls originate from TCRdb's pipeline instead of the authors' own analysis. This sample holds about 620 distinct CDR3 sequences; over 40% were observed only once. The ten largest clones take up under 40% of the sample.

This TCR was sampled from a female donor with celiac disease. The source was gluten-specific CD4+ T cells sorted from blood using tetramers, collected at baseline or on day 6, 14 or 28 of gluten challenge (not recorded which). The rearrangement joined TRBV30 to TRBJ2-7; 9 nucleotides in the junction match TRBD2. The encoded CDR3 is CAWSAPPRLAVTYEQYF. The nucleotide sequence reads TGTGCCTGGAGTGCCCCCCCAAGACTAGCGGTAACCTACGAGCAGTACTTC.